Each of the 26 T cell receptor beta chains below was sequenced from the same sample in a study of neoadjuvant anti-PD-1 for oral cavity cancer. Time point meaning: after neoadjuvant nivolumab, at surgical resection. Data came from immunoSEQ multiplex PCR; TCRdb stores just in-frame clones and leaves some out. Among 68,000 or so clones, more than 75% were seen once, and the ten largest hold 3% to 4%. Sample: PBMCs, taken after nivolumab (anti-PD-1) treatment. The receptor set was obtained from a person between 35 and 79 years old with oral cavity squamous cell carcinoma.

The CDR3 sequence: CASRTSGGNTQYF. The CDR3 region has the DNA TGTGCCAGCAGAACCTCAGGGGGCAATACGCAGTATTTT. This chain connects TRBV11-1 to TRBJ2-3; 8 bases align to TRBD1. Losses at the gene ends were 6 bases for V and 7 bases for J; bases not matched to a gene: 6. CDR1 and CDR2 from the germline V gene are SGHAT and FQDESV (reference sequence). The CDR3 length is 13 residues. The full variable domain, in which reference TRBV11-1 and TRBJ2-3 provide the parts outside the CDR3, is EAEVAQSPRYKITEKSQAVAFWCDPISGHATLYWYRQILGQGPELLVQFQDESVVDDSQLPKDRFSAERLKGVDSTLKIQPAELGDSAMYLCASRTSGGNTQYFGPGTRLTVL.

This clone was observed a single time. Other DNA sequences in this sample translate to the same CDR3. The chain employs TRBV7-9 and TRBJ2-7; 7 bases line up with TRBD2. Per germline, CDR1 SEHNR and CDR2 FQNEAQ (reference sequence). V was pared by 5 bases and J by 2 bases, with 6 bases of the junction left unmatched. The CDR3 covers 14 residues. CDR3 bases: TGTGCCAGCAGCCCTCGGGACTATACCTACGAGCAGTACTTC. Translating it yields CASSPRDYTYEQYF.

The chain recombines TRBV29-1 with TRBJ1-5; 7 bases line up with TRBD1. There are 13 residues in the CDR3. V lost 8 bases, J lost 1 base, and 5 bases stayed unmatched. The germline V gene encodes CDR1 SQVTM and CDR2 ANQGSEA. In DNA, the CDR3 is TGCAGCATCGAGACAGGGAGCAATCAGCCCCAGCATTTT. It is translated as CSIETGSNQPQHF.

V usage is TRBV5-4 and J usage is TRBJ2-5; TRBD1 agrees at 10 bases. Germline V gives CDR1 SGHNT, CDR2 YYREEE (reference sequence). The junction had 9 bases not matched to a gene; V was cut back by 3 bases and J by 4 bases. This CDR3 has 16 amino acids. For the CDR3, the DNA is TGTGCCAGCAGCTCCCGGACAGGGGGAGGAGTAGAGACCCAGTACTTC. Its protein product is CASSSRTGGGVETQYF.

The chain's CDR3 is CASSRQGWGYNEQFF. The CDR3 DNA is TGTGCCAGTAGTAGACAGGGGTGGGGTTACAATGAGCAGTTCTTC. The chain couples TRBV19 to TRBJ2-1, with 8 positions matching TRBD1. Looked up from germline, CDR1 is LNHDA and CDR2 is SQIVND (reference sequence). This CDR3 spans 15 amino acids. V lost 4 bases, J lost 4 bases, and 6 bases stayed unmatched.

This clone showed up just a few times. The genes are TRBV11-2 and TRBJ2-2, with D unclear. The V gene's germline CDR1 is SGHAT and CDR2 FQNNGV. V was trimmed by 5 bases and J by 6 bases, leaving 13 bases between them. CDR3 length equals 14 residues. CDR3 sequence: CASSQGSNPGELFF. For the CDR3, the DNA is TGTGCCAGCAGCCAAGGATCTAACCCCGGGGAGCTGTTTTTT.

The chain couples TRBV7-6 to TRBJ2-3; D might be TRBD1 (5 bases). Trimming shortened V by 3 bases and J by 4 bases, and 17 bases separated the two germline ends. The germline CDR1 and CDR2 sequences are SGHVS and FNYEAQ. The CDR3 spans 16 residues. Written as DNA, the CDR3 is TGTGCCAGCAGCTTGGTTGGACACCCTGCGGCAGATACGCAGTATTTT. Encoded protein: CASSLVGHPAADTQYF.

The chain joins TRBV29-1 to TRBJ2-3; 14 positions agree with TRBD2. CDR1 SQVTM and CDR2 ANQGSEA come from the germline V gene. The CDR3 loop spans 19 amino acids. J lost 4 bases, V lost 4 bases, and 16 bases had no gene match. DNA of the CDR3: TGCAGCGTTGTAATCCCTCCCGGGACTAGCGGGAGAAACGCAGATACGCAGTATTTT. Translated, it gives CSVVIPPGTSGRNADTQYF.

The chain recombines TRBV27 with TRBJ1-5; 8 bases map to TRBD1. The CDR3 extends over 16 amino acids. Germline V gene sequence: CDR1 MNHEY, CDR2 SMNVEV (reference sequence). V was pared by 5 bases and J by 7 bases, with 13 bases of the junction left unmatched. Here the CDR3 DNA reads TGTGCCAGCAGTCCTGGGGTCGCAGGGGGCGGGCAGCCCCAGCATTTT. Its translation is CASSPGVAGGGQPQHF.

CDR3 DNA sequence: TGTGCCAGCAGGAGCACAGGGGGTAATCAGCCCCAGCATTTT. The encoded protein is CASRSTGGNQPQHF. The rearrangement links TRBV6-1 to TRBJ1-5; TRBD1 matches at 8 bases. Germline CDR1 reads MNHNS; CDR2 reads SASEGT. V shed 6 bases and J 4 bases; nucleotides not matched to a gene: 5. This CDR3 has 14 residues.

The V call is TRBV2, the J call TRBJ1-5; 7 nucleotides agree with TRBD1. In germline, CDR1 is SNHLY, CDR2 FYNNEI. V lost 3 bases to trimming and J lost 5 bases; unmatched junction nucleotides: 4. CDR3 length equals 14 residues. The CDR3 bases are TGTGCCAGCAGTGACAGCAGGGGGGATCAGCCCCAGCATTTT. It specifies CASSDSRGDQPQHF.

The gene calls are TRBV29-1 and TRBJ1-1; tentatively, D is TRBD1 (5 bases). The CDR3 spans 12 residues. Germline lookup yields CDR1 SQVTM and CDR2 ANQGSEA. Trimming pared 2 bases from V and 1 base from J, leaving 5 bases between. CDR3 DNA: TGCAGCGTTGAACAGGGGAACACTGAAGCTTTCTTT. Its protein product is CSVEQGNTEAFF. Full variable domain (remainder filled in from reference TRBV29-1 and TRBJ1-1): SAVISQKPSRDICQRGTSLTIQCQVDSQVTMMFWYRQQPGQSLTLIATANQGSEATYESGFVIDKFPISRPNLTFSTLTVSNMSPEDSSIYLCSVEQGNTEAFFGQGTRLTVV.

For the CDR3, the DNA is TGTGCCAGCAGCTTGGATTTGGGGAGGATACCCGGGGAGCTGTTTTTT. Protein sequence: CASSLDLGRIPGELFF. The chain has TRBV5-4 and TRBJ2-2; maybe TRBD2 (6 bases). V was trimmed by 0 bases and J by 6 bases, leaving 15 bases between them. The CDR3 extends over 16 amino acids. CDR1 SGHNT and CDR2 YYREEE come from the germline V gene (reference sequence).

This sequence joins TRBV28 and TRBJ1-1; D call uncertain. The CDR3 has 12 amino acids. Germline assignment: CDR1 MDHEN and CDR2 SYDVKM. The germline V and J ends were trimmed by 6 bases and 4 bases, with 9 bases remaining between them. The CDR3 nucleotides read TGTGCCAGCAGCGAAATGGGCACTGAAGCTTTCTTT. This encodes CASSEMGTEAFF.

V is TRBV6-6 and J is TRBJ2-5; D is unclear. CDR1 and CDR2 from the germline V gene are MNHNY and SVGAGI (reference sequence). The ends were cut back, 6 bases at V and 4 bases at J, with 3 bases in the middle. This CDR3 is built from 10 residues. CDR3 sequence reads: CASRGETQYF. The CDR3 DNA follows: TGTGCCAGCAGGGGAGAGACCCAGTACTTC.

This chain links TRBV7-9 with TRBJ2-3, with 14 bases matching TRBD2. With 5 bases clipped from V and 0 bases from J, the junction kept 7 bases outside the gene matches. Germline-derived CDR1 and CDR2 are SEHNR and FQNEAQ (reference sequence). The CDR3 sequence is 18 residues long. The CDR3 protein is CASSPGTSGRPSTDTQYF. The CDR3 DNA reads as TGTGCCAGCAGCCCAGGGACTAGCGGGAGACCTAGCACAGATACGCAGTATTTT.

The chain recombines TRBV29-1 with TRBJ2-6; the D gene is possibly TRBD1 (6 bases). The CDR3 is made up of 15 amino acids. Germline assignment: CDR1 SQVTM and CDR2 ANQGSEA. Trimming removed 2 bases at V and 1 base at J, with 9 bases between. DNA of the CDR3: TGCAGCGTTGAATCCACAGGGTCTGGGGCCAACGTCCTGACTTTC. This sequence encodes CSVESTGSGANVLTF. The whole variable domain, remainder taken from reference TRBV29-1 and TRBJ2-6, is SAVISQKPSRDICQRGTSLTIQCQVDSQVTMMFWYRQQPGQSLTLIATANQGSEATYESGFVIDKFPISRPNLTFSTLTVSNMSPEDSSIYLCSVESTGSGANVLTFGAGSRLTVL.

The J gene is TRBJ2-5, the V gene TRBV5-8, with 9 bases identical to TRBD1. Trimming at V came to 4 bases and at J to 5 bases, leaving 9 bases not matched to a gene. Germline CDR1 SGHTS, CDR2 YDEGEE. The CDR3 is 15 residues long. The CDR3 sequence: CASSRTGAVGETQYF. The CDR3 DNA is TGTGCCAGCAGCCGGACAGGGGCGGTGGGGGAGACCCAGTACTTC.

The gene calls are TRBV10-3 and TRBJ2-7, with 11 bases fitting TRBD2. The CDR3 extends over 14 amino acids. Germline CDR1 reads ENHRY; CDR2 reads SYGVKD. Unmatched junction bases numbered 2, after V lost 5 bases and J lost 2 bases. The CDR3 coding sequence is TGTGCCATCAGTCCGGGACTAGCGGCCTACGAGCAGTACTTC. Its protein is CAISPGLAAYEQYF.

This sequence joins TRBV30 and TRBJ2-5, with 8 positions matching TRBD1. Germline values: CDR1 GTSNPN, CDR2 SVGIG (reference sequence). The junction had 13 bases not matched to a gene; V was cut back by 2 bases and J by 5 bases. This CDR3 has 16 residues. DNA of the CDR3: TGTGCCTGGAGTCCCCCAGCCAGGGGGCAGGGGGAGACCCAGTACTTC. Protein sequence: CAWSPPARGQGETQYF. Using reference TRBV30 and TRBJ2-5 for the parts outside the CDR3, the full variable domain is SQTIHQWPATLVQPVGSPLSLECTVEGTSNPNLYWYRQAAGRGLQLLFYSVGIGQISSEVPQNLSASRPQDRQFILSSKKLLLSDSGFYLCAWSPPARGQGETQYFGPGTRLLVL.

The chain uses TRBV6-6 and TRBJ1-4; TRBD1 might be the D (5 bases). Between the trimmed V and J ends, which lost 5 bases and 8 bases, there was a span of 9 bases. The CDR3 loop spans 12 amino acids. Germline V gene lookup returns CDR1 MNHNY and CDR2 SVGAGI (reference sequence). The DNA of the CDR3 is TGTGCCAGCAGTCTTTACAGGGAAAAACTGTTTTTT. This translates into CASSLYREKLFF.

CDR3 loop: CASRDRGNQPQHF. In DNA, the CDR3 is TGTGCCAGCAGGGACAGGGGTAATCAGCCCCAGCATTTT. The chain joins TRBV6-1 to TRBJ1-5; the match to TRBD1 covers 9 bases. The trim removed 6 bases at V and 4 bases at J, leaving 1 base unmatched. From germline, CDR1 is MNHNS and CDR2 SASEGT. The CDR3 contains 13 residues.

J is TRBJ2-1 and V is TRBV10-1, with 16 bases that match TRBD2. Germline loops: CDR1 WNHNN, CDR2 SYGVQD (reference sequence). The CDR3 is 17 amino acids. J gave up 4 bases and V 4 bases, and 4 bases lay outside the gene matches. This chain's CDR3 is CASSVGTSGRGYNEQFF. The DNA of the CDR3 is TGCGCCAGCAGTGTCGGGACTAGCGGGAGGGGGTACAATGAGCAGTTCTTC.

The rearrangement joins TRBV7-9 to TRBJ2-5, with TRBD1 matching 7 bases. Germline lookup yields CDR1 SEHNR and CDR2 FQNEAQ (reference sequence). CDR3 size: 15 residues. The trim removed 5 bases at V and 5 bases at J, leaving 11 bases unmatched. CDR3 nucleotide sequence: TGTGCCAGCAGCCCTCGGGACAGTCCGGGGGAGACCCAGTACTTC. It codes for CASSPRDSPGETQYF.

The J gene is TRBJ2-7, the V gene TRBV7-2; 10 nucleotides align to TRBD2. Losses at the gene ends were 1 base for V and 9 bases for J; bases not matched to a gene: 3. The CDR3 loop spans 13 amino acids. CDR1 is SGHTA, CDR2 FQGNSA, per germline. Written as DNA, the CDR3 is TGTGCCAGCAGCTTAGGGACTAGCGGCCTGCAGTACTTC. Translated, it gives CASSLGTSGLQYF.

The CDR3 bases are TGTGCCAGCAGTTTAGCGGGGCCTCCTTACGAGCAGTACTTC. Amino acid sequence: CASSLAGPPYEQYF. This chain links TRBV6-5 with TRBJ2-7; 8 bases map to TRBD2. Germline V CDR1 and CDR2: MNHEY, SVGAGI. V gave up 4 bases and J gave up 4 bases; unmatched junction bases: 6. The CDR3 extends over 14 amino acids.